What follows are 9 T cell receptor beta chains derived from one specimen sequenced in a study of cytomegalovirus exposure and HLA in healthy donors. Libraries were prepared by immunoSEQ multiplex PCR; TCRdb keeps only in-frame clonotypes and omits some of them. In the table there are 150,000 to 200,000 clones, roughly 85% of which are singletons. Input material: PBMCs. All receptors derive from a man younger than 35 in good health and CMV-seropositive.

This chain uses TRBV5-1 with TRBJ1-2; 7 nucleotides match TRBD1. Unmatched junction bases numbered 3, after V lost 4 bases and J lost 0 bases. Germline V gene sequence: CDR1 SGHRS, CDR2 YFSETQ. This CDR3 contains 14 residues. CDR3 DNA: TGCGCCAGCAGCACGGGACAGACTAACTATGGCTACACCTTC. Encoded protein: CASSTGQTNYGYTF. The whole variable domain, remainder taken from reference TRBV5-1 and TRBJ1-2, is KAGVTQTPRYLIKTRGQQVTLSCSPISGHRSVSWYQQTPGQGLQFLFEYFSETQRNKGNFPGRFSGRQFSNSRSEMNVSTLELGDSALYLCASSTGQTNYGYTFGSGTRLTVV.

This clone has only one observation. This chain connects TRBV6-5 to TRBJ1-1, with 8 bases aligning to TRBD1. From germline, CDR1 is MNHEY and CDR2 SVGAGI. The CDR3 covers 16 residues. V shed 3 bases, J shed 3 bases, and the junction held 9 bases outside the gene matches. CDR3 sequence (DNA): TGTGCCAGCAGTTATGGGCAGGGGGCTGGATACACTGAAGCTTTCTTT. Protein product: CASSYGQGAGYTEAFF.

This clone was detected only once. The chain links TRBV27 to TRBJ1-1; D is perhaps TRBD1 (6 bases). The germline CDR1 and CDR2 sequences are MNHEY and SMNVEV (reference sequence). V gave up 4 bases and J gave up 4 bases, with 13 bases separating them. This CDR3 is built from 14 residues. The DNA for the CDR3 is TGTGCCAGCAGTTCGGAAGACAGGACCACTGAAGCTTTCTTT. Its translation: CASSSEDRTTEAFF.

J is TRBJ1-1 and V is TRBV5-6; 7 positions match TRBD1. Germline CDR1 SGHDT, CDR2 YYEEEE. V was clipped by 3 bases and J by 0 bases; unmatched bases: 5. The CDR3 runs to 15 residues. Written as DNA, the CDR3 is TGTGCCAGCAGCTCGTTGGACAGGATGAACACTGAAGCTTTCTTT. Translating it yields CASSSLDRMNTEAFF.

The chain carries TRBV29-1 and TRBJ2-1; 7 nucleotides match TRBD1. The CDR3 contains 15 residues. Germline CDR1 reads SQVTM; CDR2 reads ANQGSEA. Unmatched junction bases numbered 9, after V lost 3 bases and J lost 4 bases. The CDR3 loop is CSVDGTAGLYNEQFF. In DNA, the CDR3 is TGCAGCGTTGACGGGACAGCCGGATTGTACAATGAGCAGTTCTTC.

The chain employs TRBV5-6 and TRBJ1-1; D remains ambiguous. Germline V gives CDR1 SGHDT, CDR2 YYEEEE. V was clipped by 1 base and J by 5 bases, with 9 bases between them. The CDR3 loop spans 13 amino acids. The CDR3 loop is CASSLMMATEAFF. The CDR3 DNA is TGTGCCAGCAGCTTGATGATGGCTACTGAAGCTTTCTTT.

The rearrangement links TRBV28 to TRBJ2-1; TRBD1 is a possible D gene (6 bases). Germline lookup yields CDR1 MDHEN and CDR2 SYDVKM. With 3 bases removed from V and 5 bases from J, the gap between germline ends came to 20 bases. CDR3 length: 17 amino acids. CDR3 coding DNA: TGTGCCAGCAGTTTCCCATTTCCGGGACAAGAGAACAATGAGCAGTTCTTC. Encoded protein: CASSFPFPGQENNEQFF.

The chain recombines TRBV6-5 with TRBJ1-5, with D perhaps TRBD1 (6 bases). V lost 2 bases and J lost 3, with 8 bases in between. Germline V lookup: CDR1 MNHEY, CDR2 SVGAGI. CDR3 length equals 14 residues. For the CDR3, the DNA is TGTGCCAGCAGTTACAACAGGGCCAATCAGCCCCAGCATTTT. Amino acid sequence: CASSYNRANQPQHF.

In DNA, the CDR3 is TGTGCCAGCATGGGGGCCGCGGACGCTGGAGCTGGAAACACCATATATTTT. As protein: CASMGAADAGAGNTIYF. This sequence joins TRBV2 and TRBJ1-3; D possibly corresponds to TRBD1 (6 bases). Germline V gene data show CDR1 as SNHLY and CDR2 as FYNNEI. There are 17 residues in the CDR3. With 7 bases removed from V and 2 bases from J, the gap between germline ends came to 21 bases.